Given below is one T cell receptor beta chain in context. The ends lost 4 bases at V and 0 bases at J; junction bases unmatched: 6. Germline loops: CDR1 SGHTA, CDR2 FQGNSA. This CDR3 is built from 16 residues. This entry belongs to a study of blood T cell repertoires in COVID-19. Study-wide context: COVID-19 samples, acute and convalescent, were from the United States, Italy and Spain. Sources were T cells, B-cell-depleted T cells, or PBMCs; the material itself was cDNA or gDNA.

The protocol was immunoSEQ multiplex PCR, while the TCRdb copy is restricted to in-frame clones and leaves out a portion. The sample carries some 140,000 clones, about 81% recorded once. V and J are TRBV7-2 and TRBJ1-3; TRBD1 matches 7 bases. The specimen sequenced was peripheral blood. This receptor was identified in a woman older than 75 with acute or convalescent COVID-19. In nucleotides, the CDR3 is TGTGCCAGCAGCTGGGGACAGATTTTCTCTGGAAACACCATATATTTT. It yields the protein CASSWGQIFSGNTIYF.